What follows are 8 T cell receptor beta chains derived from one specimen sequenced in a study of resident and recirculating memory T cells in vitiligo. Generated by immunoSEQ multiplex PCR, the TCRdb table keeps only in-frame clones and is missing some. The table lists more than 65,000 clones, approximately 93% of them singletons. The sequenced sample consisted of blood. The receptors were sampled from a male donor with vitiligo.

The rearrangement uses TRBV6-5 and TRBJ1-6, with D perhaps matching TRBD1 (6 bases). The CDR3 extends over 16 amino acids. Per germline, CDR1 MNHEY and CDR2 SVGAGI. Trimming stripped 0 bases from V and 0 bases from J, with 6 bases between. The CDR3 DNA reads TGTGCCAGCAGTTACTCAGGGGGCTCCTATAATTCACCCCTCCACTTT. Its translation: CASSYSGGSYNSPLHF.

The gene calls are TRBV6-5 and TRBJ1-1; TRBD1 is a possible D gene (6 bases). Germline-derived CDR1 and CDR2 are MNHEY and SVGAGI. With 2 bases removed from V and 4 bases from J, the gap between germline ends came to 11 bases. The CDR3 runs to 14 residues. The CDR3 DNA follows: TGTGCCAGCAGTTACGGGGGCAGTGGCACTGAAGCTTTCTTT. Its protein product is CASSYGGSGTEAFF.

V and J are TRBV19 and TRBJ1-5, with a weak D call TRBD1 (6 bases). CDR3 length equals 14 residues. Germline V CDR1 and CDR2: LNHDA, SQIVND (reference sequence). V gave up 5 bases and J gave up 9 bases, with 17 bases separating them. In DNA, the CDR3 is TGTGCCAGTAGTGTCGGGACACCGGGTTTGCCCCAGCATTTT. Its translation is CASSVGTPGLPQHF. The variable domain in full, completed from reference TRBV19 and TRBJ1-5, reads DGGITQSPKYLFRKEGQNVTLSCEQNLNHDAMYWYRQDPGQGLRLIYYSQIVNDFQKGDIAEGYSVSREKKESFPLTVTSAQKNPTAFYLCASSVGTPGLPQHFGDGTRLSIL.

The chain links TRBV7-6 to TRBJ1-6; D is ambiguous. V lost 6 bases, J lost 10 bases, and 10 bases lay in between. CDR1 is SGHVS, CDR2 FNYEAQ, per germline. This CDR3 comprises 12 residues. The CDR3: CASSRSGSPLHF. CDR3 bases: TGTGCCAGCAGTAGGAGCGGGTCACCCCTCCACTTT.

The CDR3 region is CASTNRDTPSTDTQYF. CDR3 sequence (DNA): TGTGCCAGCACCAACCGGGACACTCCAAGCACAGATACGCAGTATTTT. The chain has TRBV9 and TRBJ2-3; D is possibly TRBD1 (6 bases). Per the germline V gene, CDR1 is SGDLS and CDR2 is YYNGEE. Trimming stripped 6 bases from V and 0 bases from J, with 17 bases between. The CDR3 extends over 16 amino acids.

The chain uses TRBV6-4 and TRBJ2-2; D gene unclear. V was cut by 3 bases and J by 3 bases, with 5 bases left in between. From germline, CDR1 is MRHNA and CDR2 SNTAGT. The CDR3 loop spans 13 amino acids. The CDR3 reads CASSERDTGELFF. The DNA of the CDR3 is TGTGCCAGCAGTGAGAGAGACACCGGGGAGCTGTTTTTT.

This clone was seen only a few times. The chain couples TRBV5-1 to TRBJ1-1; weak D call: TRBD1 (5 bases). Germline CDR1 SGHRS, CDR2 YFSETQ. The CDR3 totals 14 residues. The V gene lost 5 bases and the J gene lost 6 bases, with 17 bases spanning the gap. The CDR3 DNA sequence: TGCGCCAGCAGTTTAGGGGCAGAGATACCTGAAGCTTTCTTT. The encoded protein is CASSLGAEIPEAFF.

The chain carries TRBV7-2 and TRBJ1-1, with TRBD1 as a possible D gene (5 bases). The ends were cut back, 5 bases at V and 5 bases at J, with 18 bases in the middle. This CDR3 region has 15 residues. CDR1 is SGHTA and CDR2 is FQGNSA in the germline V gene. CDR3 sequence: CASSRNGPGLTEAFF. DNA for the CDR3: TGTGCCAGCAGCAGAAATGGACCAGGGCTGACTGAAGCTTTCTTT. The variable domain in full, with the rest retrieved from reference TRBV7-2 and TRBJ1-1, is GAGVSQSPSNKVTEKGKDVELRCDPISGHTALYWYRQSLGQGLEFLIYFQGNSAPDKSGLPSDRFSAERTGGSVSTLTIQRTQQEDSAVYLCASSRNGPGLTEAFFGQGTRLTVV.